This T cell receptor beta chain appears in the sequencing data of a study of cytomegalovirus exposure and HLA in healthy donors. Vbeta (60) and Jbeta (13) primers were used in the PCR. TCRdb's copy holds only in-frame clones and misses some; the assay was immunoSEQ multiplex PCR. The repertoire holds 80,000 to 90,000 clones, with 65% to 85% as singletons. The germline gives CDR1 SEHNR, CDR2 FQNEAQ (reference sequence). The CDR3 spans 12 residues. V was pared by 3 bases and J by 1 base, with 3 bases between. This clonotype originated in a young man in good health and CMV-seronegative. The rearrangement joins TRBV7-9 to TRBJ1-1; D call uncertain. Sequenced: PBMCs. CDR3 nucleotide sequence: TGTGCCAGCAGCTTCGGGAACACTGAAGCTTTCTTT. This translates into CASSFGNTEAFF.